One T cell receptor (beta chain) is described in this entry. These data originate in a study of blood T cell repertoires in COVID-19. Whole-study context: Researchers got acute and convalescent COVID-19 samples from the United States, Italy and Spain. Nucleic acid was either cDNA or gDNA, and it came from T cells, B-cell-depleted T cells, or PBMCs.

Trimming removed 4 bases at V and 5 bases at J, with 17 bases between. The germline gives CDR1 MNHEY, CDR2 SMNVEV (reference sequence). The length of the CDR3 is 15 residues. In the source study's methods: From reference gene primer amplification, estimates of nucleated cell counts were derived. Libraries were prepared by immunoSEQ multiplex PCR; TCRdb keeps only in-frame clonotypes and omits some of them. The V and J calls and the clone size are those of that table, but D and trimming were determined from the DNA. In the table there are about 310,000 clones, about 87% of which are singletons. The chain couples TRBV27 to TRBJ2-5, with D maybe TRBD2 (6 bases). What was sequenced was peripheral blood. This sequence originates from a man aged 65 to 79 with acute or convalescent COVID-19. CDR3 sequence reads: CASSSSRGWEETQYF. Here the CDR3 DNA reads TGTGCCAGCAGTTCCTCGCGGGGCTGGGAGGAGACCCAGTACTTC.